Listed here are 20 T cell receptor beta chains from one sample, sequenced in a study of blood T cell repertoires in COVID-19. The table came from immunoSEQ multiplex PCR; TCRdb's copy has only in-frame clones and leaves some out. Here the sample spans 200,000 to 250,000 clones, about 88% being singletons. The sample was PBMCs or T cells enriched from blood (not recorded which). Every receptor here comes from a woman aged 30 to 39 who had recovered from COVID-19.

This clone is a singleton in its sample. The chain uses TRBV7-3 and TRBJ2-1; the D is unclear. V was pared by 3 bases and J by 9 bases, with 12 bases between. The CDR3 runs 13 residues. Germline-derived CDR1 and CDR2 are SGHTA and FQGTGA. Here the CDR3 reads CASSLVRKSEQFF. Written as DNA, the CDR3 is TGTGCCAGCAGCTTGGTTCGAAAGAGTGAGCAGTTCTTC.

This chain connects TRBV7-3 to TRBJ2-6, with 9 bases identical to TRBD1. V was pared by 5 bases and J by 6 bases, with 5 bases of the junction left unmatched. Germline CDR1 SGHTA, CDR2 FQGTGA. This CDR3 is 15 amino acids long. CDR3 residues: CASSPGTGKANVLTF. The CDR3, as DNA: TGTGCCAGCAGCCCGGGGACAGGGAAGGCCAACGTCCTGACTTTC.

This rearrangement joins TRBV19 to TRBJ1-1, with D possibly being TRBD1 (5 bases). The V gene lost 5 bases and the J gene lost 0 bases, with 10 bases spanning the gap. This CDR3 spans 14 amino acids. Germline loops: CDR1 LNHDA, CDR2 SQIVND (reference sequence). The CDR3 DNA reads as TGTGCCAGTAGTCCTTTACAGGTGAACACTGAAGCTTTCTTT. This gives the protein CASSPLQVNTEAFF.

This chain uses TRBV2 with TRBJ2-1; TRBD1 matches at 7 bases. Germline V CDR1 and CDR2: SNHLY, FYNNEI. The length of the CDR3 is 15 residues. V lost 2 bases to trimming and J lost 4 bases; unmatched junction nucleotides: 5. CDR3 loop: CASSEFGTEYNEQFF. The DNA for the CDR3 is TGTGCCAGCAGTGAATTCGGGACAGAATACAATGAGCAGTTCTTC.

The sample holds one count of this clone. This rearrangement joins TRBV13 to TRBJ2-7, with D possibly matching TRBD1 (5 bases). Germline V gene sequence: CDR1 PRHDT, CDR2 FYEKMQ (reference sequence). Trimming cost V 5 bases and J 3 bases, with 14 bases left between them. The length of the CDR3 is 14 residues. The DNA for the CDR3 is TGTGCCAGCAGCCGGCGGTCAGGGATCTACGAGCAGTACTTC. Its protein is CASSRRSGIYEQYF.

This chain uses TRBV2 with TRBJ2-3; 10 bases line up with TRBD2. There are 14 residues in the CDR3. Germline V gene sequence: CDR1 SNHLY, CDR2 FYNNEI. The J segment lost 2 bases and the V segment lost 6 bases, leaving 2 bases of the junction unmatched. This chain's CDR3 is CASRSGGVTDTQYF. The CDR3 region has the DNA TGTGCCAGCAGAAGCGGGGGGGTCACAGATACGCAGTATTTT.

The chain joins TRBV10-1 to TRBJ2-1, with 10 bases aligning to TRBD1. The length of the CDR3 is 15 residues. The V gene end was trimmed by 3 bases and the J gene end by 7 bases; junction bases not matched to a gene: 6. Germline values: CDR1 WNHNN, CDR2 SYGVQD (reference sequence). In DNA, the CDR3 is TGCGCCAGCAGTGATGGGACAGGGGTTGGGAATGAGCAGTTCTTC. It encodes CASSDGTGVGNEQFF.

The chain recombines TRBV27 with TRBJ2-5; 9 nucleotides align to TRBD1. CDR3 size: 16 residues. With 3 bases clipped from V and 4 bases from J, the junction kept 9 bases outside the gene matches. Per germline, CDR1 MNHEY and CDR2 SMNVEV (reference sequence). The CDR3 loop reads CASSLLGTGWGETQYF. CDR3 in DNA: TGTGCCAGCAGTTTGTTGGGGACAGGGTGGGGAGAGACCCAGTACTTC.

The chain couples TRBV10-3 to TRBJ2-5; no firm D call. This CDR3 has 13 residues. V lost 2 bases and J 5 bases, leaving 9 bases between the germline ends. CDR1 ENHRY and CDR2 SYGVKD come from the germline V gene. The CDR3 nucleotides are TGTGCCATCAGTGAGGGGCTGGGTGAGACCCAGTACTTC. Its protein product is CAISEGLGETQYF.

CDR3 sequence (DNA): TGTGCCAGCAGGGCCCCAGGGGTCACGGGAGAGACCCAGTACTTC. The encoded protein is CASRAPGVTGETQYF. This chain connects TRBV2 to TRBJ2-5; weak D call: TRBD1 (6 bases). The CDR3 contains 15 residues. Looked up from germline, CDR1 is SNHLY and CDR2 is FYNNEI. V was trimmed by 6 bases and J by 4 bases, leaving 18 bases between them.

This chain joins TRBV28 and TRBJ2-1, with 7 bases aligning to TRBD1. Per the germline V gene, CDR1 is MDHEN and CDR2 is SYDVKM. Germline trimming cut 5 bases from V and 3 bases from J; bases unmatched to any gene: 1. The CDR3 sequence is 13 residues long. CDR3 DNA: TGTGCCAGCAGTCGACAGGGCTACAATGAGCAGTTCTTC. Translating gives CASSRQGYNEQFF.

The chain couples TRBV25-1 to TRBJ1-2; TRBD1 might be the D (6 bases). The V end lost 3 bases, the J end lost 4 bases, and 9 bases lay between the germline ends. This CDR3 has 13 amino acids. The V gene's germline CDR1 is MGHDK and CDR2 SYGVNS. As DNA, the CDR3 is TGTGCCAGCAGTGAGAACAGGGTCTATGGCTACACCTTC. Protein product: CASSENRVYGYTF.

This clone turned up a few times. The chain joins TRBV3-1 (or the pseudogene TRBV3-2) to TRBJ2-3; 8 bases are a match to TRBD1. J was trimmed by 2 bases and V by 4 bases; bases with no gene match: 8. The CDR3 has 16 residues. Germline V lookup: CDR1 LGHDT, CDR2 YNNKEL (reference sequence). The CDR3 bases are TGTGCCAGCAGCCCGTTGGCAGGGGGCAACACAGATACGCAGTATTTT. Amino acids: CASSPLAGGNTDTQYF.

The genes are TRBV2 and TRBJ2-2; TRBD2 is a possible D gene (6 bases). V was pared by 6 bases and J by 2 bases, with 16 bases between. The CDR3 length is 16 residues. Looked up from germline, CDR1 is SNHLY and CDR2 is FYNNEI. In DNA form, the CDR3 reads TGTGCCAGCAGAGATACTGGGACTTCCAACACCGGGGAGCTGTTTTTT. It specifies CASRDTGTSNTGELFF.

J is TRBJ2-6 and V is TRBV3-1 (or the pseudogene TRBV3-2), with D unclear. Germline V gives CDR1 LGHDT, CDR2 YNNKEL (reference sequence). The V gene lost 3 bases and the J gene lost 0 bases, with 6 bases spanning the gap. This CDR3 has 15 residues. The CDR3: CASSHVYSGANVLTF. In DNA form, the CDR3 reads TGTGCCAGCAGCCACGTCTACTCTGGGGCCAACGTCCTGACTTTC.

The chain joins TRBV13 to TRBJ2-7; 11 bases align to TRBD2. V gave up 6 bases and J gave up 3 bases; unmatched junction bases: 7. This CDR3 has 15 amino acids. CDR1 PRHDT and CDR2 FYEKMQ come from the germline V gene (reference sequence). CDR3 in DNA: TGTGCCAGCAGACCCCCTAGCGGGGGGTTCTACGAGCAGTACTTC. It translates to CASRPPSGGFYEQYF.

The chain couples TRBV10-3 to TRBJ2-7; 9 nucleotides match TRBD1. CDR3 length: 15 residues. Germline V CDR1 and CDR2: ENHRY, SYGVKD. The V and J ends lost 2 bases and 3 bases, in that order; junction bases with no gene match: 5. This CDR3 reads CAISETGGRGYEQYF. CDR3 coding DNA: TGTGCCATCAGTGAGACAGGGGGCCGGGGCTACGAGCAGTACTTC.

This rearrangement joins TRBV7-2 to TRBJ1-5; 8 nucleotides match TRBD1. The germline CDR1 and CDR2 sequences are SGHTA and FQGNSA. The CDR3 runs to 15 residues. V shed 5 bases and J 3 bases; nucleotides not matched to a gene: 6. CDR3 loop: CASSLDRAVNQPQHF. CDR3 nucleotides: TGTGCCAGCAGCCTGGACAGGGCGGTCAATCAGCCCCAGCATTTT.

J is TRBJ2-7 and V is TRBV19, with D perhaps matching TRBD2 (5 bases). This CDR3 has 14 amino acids. In germline, CDR1 is LNHDA, CDR2 SQIVND (reference sequence). The V end lost 3 bases, the J end lost 5 bases, and 14 bases lay between the germline ends. CDR3 sequence: CASSIDLEGNEQYF. CDR3 in DNA: TGTGCCAGTAGTATTGATCTTGAGGGTAACGAGCAGTACTTC. Supplemented by reference TRBV19 and TRBJ2-7, the full variable domain reads DGGITQSPKYLFRKEGQNVTLSCEQNLNHDAMYWYRQDPGQGLRLIYYSQIVNDFQKGDIAEGYSVSREKKESFPLTVTSAQKNPTAFYLCASSIDLEGNEQYFGPGTRLTVT.

The rearrangement joins TRBV4-3 to TRBJ2-4; possibly TRBD2 for D (5 bases). The germline gives CDR1 LGHNA, CDR2 YSLEER. The CDR3 loop spans 15 amino acids. The germline V and J ends were trimmed by 6 bases and 3 bases, with 15 bases remaining between them. For the CDR3, the DNA is TGCGCCAGCAGGGACTTTCGAGATGACAAAAACATTCAGTACTTC. Translating it yields CASRDFRDDKNIQYF.